This TCR beta chain was identified in a study of response to subunit inactivated influenza vaccine. Study conclusions and caveats: Each seasonal influenza vaccination, the authors suggested, recruits few new T cells.

MiXCR was run by TCRdb on the RT-PCR reads, yielding one entry per CDR3 protein. Of 860,000 or so distinct CDR3 sequences listed, roughly 20% were seen once; the top ten hold roughly 10%. Germline V gene lookup returns CDR1 MNHEY and CDR2 SMNVEV (reference sequence). This CDR3 is built from 12 residues. V was shortened by 6 bases and J by 2 bases, with 8 bases between the two germline ends. This clonotype was observed a handful of times. Its antigen is as yet unknown. The chain uses TRBV27 and TRBJ2-7, with unresolved D. The material sequenced was PBMCs from blood, taken about 5 days after vaccination. The TCR sequence derives from a man aged 50 to 60 who received an inactivated influenza vaccine. The DNA of the CDR3 is TGTGCCAGCAGCAGACACCCCTACGAGCAGTACTTC. Encoded protein: CASSRHPYEQYF.